The next 6 T cell receptor beta chains were all read from a single sample in a study of blood T cell repertoires in COVID-19. Sequencing was performed with immunoSEQ multiplex PCR; in TCRdb, only in-frame clones are kept and a portion is missing. The sample carries about 330,000 clones, roughly 90% recorded once. Sequences were obtained from peripheral blood. The source is a man between 25 and 39 years old with COVID-19, enrolled during active disease.

The chain has TRBV27 and TRBJ1-4; possibly TRBD1 for D (6 bases). The germline V gene encodes CDR1 MNHEY and CDR2 SMNVEV (reference sequence). There are 15 residues in the CDR3. Between the trimmed V and J ends, which lost 5 bases and 7 bases, there was a span of 17 bases. CDR3 in amino acids: CASSKLQGSREKLFF. For the CDR3, the DNA is TGTGCCAGCAGTAAGCTACAGGGCTCTCGTGAAAAACTGTTTTTT.

The V and J genes are TRBV7-9 and TRBJ1-3, with a possible D match to TRBD1 (6 bases). Germline CDR1 and CDR2: SEHNR and FQNEAQ (reference sequence). The germline V and J ends were trimmed by 2 bases and 0 bases, with 11 bases remaining between them. The CDR3 covers 16 residues. The CDR3: CASSLTGLSSGNTIYF. CDR3 nucleotide sequence: TGTGCCAGCAGCTTAACAGGGCTAAGCTCTGGAAACACCATATATTTT.

Worth noting for this clone: Other DNA sequences in this sample translate to the same CDR3. This rearrangement joins TRBV5-1 to TRBJ2-3; 12 nucleotides align to TRBD2. CDR3 size: 16 residues. Germline V CDR1 and CDR2: SGHRS, YFSETQ. J gave up 0 bases and V 4 bases, and 3 bases lay outside the gene matches. CDR3 nucleotides: TGCGCCAGCAGCCCCGGGACTAGCGGGAGCACAGATACGCAGTATTTT. Encoded protein: CASSPGTSGSTDTQYF. The variable domain in full, completed from reference TRBV5-1 and TRBJ2-3, reads KAGVTQTPRYLIKTRGQQVTLSCSPISGHRSVSWYQQTPGQGLQFLFEYFSETQRNKGNFPGRFSGRQFSNSRSEMNVSTLELGDSALYLCASSPGTSGSTDTQYFGPGTRLTVL.

This clone was seen a few times. J is TRBJ2-3 and V is TRBV5-1; 7 bases match TRBD2. Germline V CDR1 and CDR2: SGHRS, YFSETQ. V lost 3 bases to trimming and J lost 4 bases; unmatched junction nucleotides: 5. The CDR3 totals 14 residues. Here the CDR3 reads CASSSTSLSDTQYF. The CDR3 DNA reads as TGCGCCAGCAGCTCGACTAGCTTGTCAGATACGCAGTATTTT.

This clone turned up a few times. V gene TRBV5-6 combines with J gene TRBJ2-7; 7 bases match TRBD2. V trimming: 0 bases; J trimming: 5 bases; junction bases outside the gene matches: 11. Germline V gene lookup returns CDR1 SGHDT and CDR2 YYEEEE. The CDR3 contains 16 residues. CDR3 coding DNA: TGTGCCAGCAGCTTGGATTTTGGGGAGGGCCCCAACGAGCAGTACTTC. It translates to CASSLDFGEGPNEQYF.

This chain links TRBV6-6 with TRBJ2-3; 7 nucleotides agree with TRBD2. Germline V gene sequence: CDR1 MNHNY, CDR2 SVGAGI (reference sequence). The CDR3 length is 16 residues. V lost 5 bases and J lost 4; bases outside the gene matches: 12. The CDR3 sequence: CASSRTSEVPPDTQYF. For the CDR3, the DNA is TGTGCCAGCAGTCGAACTAGCGAAGTACCCCCAGATACGCAGTATTTT.